The next 3 T cell receptor beta chains were all read from a single sample in a study of blood T cells in healthy people across ages. Primed by a sample-barcoded 5' primer and a J-beta primer mix, a second PCR proceeded for about 6 to 11 cycles. A single record per CDR3 protein comes from TCRdb applying MiXCR to the 5' RACE reads. The sample contains around 900,000 distinct CDR3 sequences, 29% of which appear only once. Sequenced material: blood. All receptors come from a woman older than 75 in good health.

The chain joins TRBV7-6 to TRBJ2-2; 13 positions match TRBD2. The CDR3 extends over 19 amino acids. CDR1 is SGHVS, CDR2 FNYEAQ, per germline. J lost 1 base, V lost 2 bases, and 7 bases had no gene match. The DNA of the CDR3 is TGTGCCAGCAGCTTAAGGACTAGCGGGGGCGGTCTGAACACCGGGGAGCTGTTTTTT. Its translation: CASSLRTSGGGLNTGELFF.

In this sample, this clonotype turned up many times. The J gene is TRBJ2-3, the V gene TRBV10-3; D is unclear. From germline, CDR1 is ENHRY and CDR2 SYGVKD. V lost 4 bases and J 0 bases, leaving 8 bases between the germline ends. The CDR3 has 14 amino acids. CDR3 bases: TGTGCCATCAGTGTAGACCCTAGCACAGATACGCAGTATTTT. Amino acid sequence: CAISVDPSTDTQYF.

In its sample, this clonotype was seen many times. V and J are TRBV9 and TRBJ2-7, with TRBD1 as a possible D gene (5 bases). In germline, CDR1 is SGDLS, CDR2 YYNGEE. Trimming stripped 6 bases from V and 1 base from J, with 11 bases between. The CDR3 loop spans 13 amino acids. The CDR3 reads CASNRQGSYEQYF. The CDR3 bases are TGTGCCAGCAACAGGCAGGGATCCTACGAGCAGTACTTC.